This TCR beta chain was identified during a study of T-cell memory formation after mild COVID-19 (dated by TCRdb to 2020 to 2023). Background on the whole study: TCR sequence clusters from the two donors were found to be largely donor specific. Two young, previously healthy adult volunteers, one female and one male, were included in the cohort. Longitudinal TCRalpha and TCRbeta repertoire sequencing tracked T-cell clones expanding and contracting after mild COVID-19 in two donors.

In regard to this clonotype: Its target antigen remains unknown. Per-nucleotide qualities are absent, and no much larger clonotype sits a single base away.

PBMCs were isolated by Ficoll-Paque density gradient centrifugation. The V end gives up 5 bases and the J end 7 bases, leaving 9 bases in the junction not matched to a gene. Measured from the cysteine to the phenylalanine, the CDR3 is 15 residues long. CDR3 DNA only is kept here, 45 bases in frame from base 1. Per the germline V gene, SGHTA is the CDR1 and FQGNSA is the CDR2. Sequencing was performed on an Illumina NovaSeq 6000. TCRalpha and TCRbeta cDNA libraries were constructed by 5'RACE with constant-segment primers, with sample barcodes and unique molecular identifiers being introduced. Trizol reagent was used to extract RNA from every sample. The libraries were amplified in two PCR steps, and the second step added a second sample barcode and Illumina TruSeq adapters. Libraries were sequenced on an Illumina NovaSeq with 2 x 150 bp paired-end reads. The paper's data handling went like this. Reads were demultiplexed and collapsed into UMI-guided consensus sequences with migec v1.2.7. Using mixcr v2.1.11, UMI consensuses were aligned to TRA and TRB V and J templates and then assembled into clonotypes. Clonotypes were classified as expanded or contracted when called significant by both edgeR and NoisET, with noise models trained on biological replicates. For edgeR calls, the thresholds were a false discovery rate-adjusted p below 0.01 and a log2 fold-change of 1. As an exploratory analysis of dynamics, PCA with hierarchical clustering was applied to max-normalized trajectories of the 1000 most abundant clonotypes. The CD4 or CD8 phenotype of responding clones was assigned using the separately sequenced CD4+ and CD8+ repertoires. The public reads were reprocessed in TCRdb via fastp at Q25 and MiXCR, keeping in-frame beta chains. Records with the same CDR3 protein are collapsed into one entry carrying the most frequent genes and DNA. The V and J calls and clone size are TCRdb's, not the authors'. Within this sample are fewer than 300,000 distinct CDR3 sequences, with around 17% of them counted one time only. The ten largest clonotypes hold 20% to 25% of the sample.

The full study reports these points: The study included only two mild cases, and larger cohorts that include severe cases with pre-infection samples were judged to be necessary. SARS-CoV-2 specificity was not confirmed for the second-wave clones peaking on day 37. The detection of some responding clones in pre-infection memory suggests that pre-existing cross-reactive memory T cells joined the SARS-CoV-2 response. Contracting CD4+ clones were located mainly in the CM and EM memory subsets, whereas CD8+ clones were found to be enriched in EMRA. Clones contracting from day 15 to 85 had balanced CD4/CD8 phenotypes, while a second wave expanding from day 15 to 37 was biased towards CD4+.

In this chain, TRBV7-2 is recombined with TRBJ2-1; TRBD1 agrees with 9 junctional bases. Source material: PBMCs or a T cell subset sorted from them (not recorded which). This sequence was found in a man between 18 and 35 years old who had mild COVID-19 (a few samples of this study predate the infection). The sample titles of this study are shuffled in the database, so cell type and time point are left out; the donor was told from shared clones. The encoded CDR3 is CASSPTGTGINEQFF. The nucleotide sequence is TGTGCCAGCAGCCCCACCGGGACAGGGATTAATGAGCAGTTCTTC.